This T cell receptor beta chain was obtained from a study of blood T cell repertoires in COVID-19. The overall study: Samples came from the United States, Italy and Spain, spanning acute and convalescent COVID-19. PBMCs, B-cell-depleted T cells, or T cells were the source of the cDNA or gDNA that made up the material.

Participants, about 18 to 90 years old, spanned about 26 US areas. Grouping used clinical history reported by participants in a survey and questionnaire. Method: immunoSEQ multiplex PCR; TCRdb's copy keeps in-frame clones and lacks some. Seen here are about 320,000 clones, around 90% observed once, and the top ten hold around 4.8%. Sequenced: PBMCs or T cells enriched from blood (not recorded which). This TCR was sampled from a man in his 60s who had recovered from COVID-19.

CDR3 coding DNA: TGTGCCAGCAGTCCCCTTAGCGGGAGTTACGAGCAGTACTTC. Translating it yields CASSPLSGSYEQYF. This sequence joins TRBV28 and TRBJ2-7; 9 bases are a match to TRBD2. The V segment lost 5 bases and the J segment 4 bases; nucleotides outside the gene matches: 6. The CDR3 runs 14 residues. CDR1 is MDHEN, CDR2 SYDVKM, per germline.